This T cell receptor beta chain is drawn from a study of blood T cells in healthy people across ages. This clonotype was seen only a few times. Its antigen is currently unknown. This clone may be a read error of a much larger clone one base away. The sample providers were healthy Caucasian people from Russia, aged about 6 to 95. CDR1 is SGHTA and CDR2 is FQGTGA in the germline V gene. This CDR3 is built from 13 residues. With V trimmed by 3 bases and J by 6 bases, 3 bases remained unmatched. Whole-study results and caveats: Diversity was estimated from one million T cells, and these estimates were considered underestimates.

The authors ran a second PCR of 7 to 11 cycles using a sample-barcoded 5' primer and a J-beta primer mix. Tagging of each cDNA molecule was performed by a template-switch adaptor with 12 random nucleotides. TCRdb used MiXCR to reprocess the 5' RACE reads, holding one entry per CDR3 protein. This sample has about 810,000 distinct CDR3 sequences; around 36% occur once, and the top ten carry 10% to 15%. This sequence originates from a man younger than 35 in good health. Specimen: blood. J is TRBJ2-3 and V is TRBV7-3; TRBD1 aligns across 7 bases. CDR3 in DNA: TGTGCCAGCAGCTTTGACAGGGAGGATACGCAGTATTTT. Translating it yields CASSFDREDTQYF.